This T cell receptor (beta chain) was identified in a study of T cell responses to AZD1222 COVID-19 vaccine. Study observations and caveats: Regions left unmutated in variants are reportedly the target of nearly half of spike-specific TCRs. Seropositive at baseline were only 5 to 7 AZD1222 recipients. None of the repertoires were sampled until the peak T cell response had passed. The donor cohort was predominantly white British with a female majority, and clonal diversity may have been underestimated.

For this clone: The antigen is unknown.

CDR3 size: 14 residues. Germline CDR1 and CDR2: SGHNT and YENEEA. Trimming stripped 4 bases from V and 2 bases from J, with 11 bases between. The assay was immunoSEQ multiplex PCR, and TCRdb's table has in-frame clones only and misses some. The sample has around 110,000 clones, about 90% seen once. The chain has TRBV11-3 and TRBJ1-1; D is perhaps TRBD1 (5 bases). The sequences come from peripheral blood, collected on day 0 of AZD1222 vaccination. The clonotype originates from an adult in good health. CDR3 residues: CASSYRGDNTEAFF. CDR3 in DNA: TGTGCCAGCAGCTACCGGGGGGACAACACTGAAGCTTTCTTT.